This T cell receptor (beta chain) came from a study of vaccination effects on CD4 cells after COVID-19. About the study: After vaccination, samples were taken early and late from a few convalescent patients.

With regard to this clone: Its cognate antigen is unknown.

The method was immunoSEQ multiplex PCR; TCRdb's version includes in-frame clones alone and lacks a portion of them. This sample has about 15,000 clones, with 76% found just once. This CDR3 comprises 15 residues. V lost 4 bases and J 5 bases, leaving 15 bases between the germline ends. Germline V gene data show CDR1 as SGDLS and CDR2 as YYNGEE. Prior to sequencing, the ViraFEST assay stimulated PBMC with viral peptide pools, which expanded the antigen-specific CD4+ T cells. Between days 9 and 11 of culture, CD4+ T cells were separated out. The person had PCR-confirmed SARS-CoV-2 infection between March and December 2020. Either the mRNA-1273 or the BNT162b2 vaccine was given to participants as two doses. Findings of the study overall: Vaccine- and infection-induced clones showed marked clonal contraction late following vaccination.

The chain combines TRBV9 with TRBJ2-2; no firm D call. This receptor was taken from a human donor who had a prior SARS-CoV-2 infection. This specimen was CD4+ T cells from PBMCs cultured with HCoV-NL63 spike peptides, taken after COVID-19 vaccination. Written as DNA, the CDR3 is TGTGCCAGCAGCCCCCAAGGGCAGCCGACCGGGGAGCTGTTTTTT. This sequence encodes CASSPQGQPTGELFF. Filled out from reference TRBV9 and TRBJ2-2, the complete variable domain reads DSGVTQTPKHLITATGQRVTLRCSPRSGDLSVYWYQQSLDQGLQFLIQYYNGEERAKGNILERFSAQQFPDLHSELNLSSLELGDSALYFCASSPQGQPTGELFFGEGSRLTVL.